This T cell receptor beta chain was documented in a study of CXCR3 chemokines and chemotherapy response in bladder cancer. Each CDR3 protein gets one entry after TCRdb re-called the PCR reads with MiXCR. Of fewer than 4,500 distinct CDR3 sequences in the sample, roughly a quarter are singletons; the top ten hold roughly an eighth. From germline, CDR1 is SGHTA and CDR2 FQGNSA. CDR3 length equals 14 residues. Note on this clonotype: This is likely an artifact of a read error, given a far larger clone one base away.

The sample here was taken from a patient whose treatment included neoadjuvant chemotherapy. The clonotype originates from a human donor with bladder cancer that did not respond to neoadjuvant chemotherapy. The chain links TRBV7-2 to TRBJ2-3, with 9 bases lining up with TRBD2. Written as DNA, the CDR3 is TGTGCCAGCAGCATAGCGGGGGCGACAGATACGCAGTATTTT. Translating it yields CASSIAGATDTQYF.